This record concerns one T cell receptor beta chain sequence. Antigen unknown. Collection of roughly 9.6 milliliters of peripheral blood was performed for each donor. This record belongs to a study of blood T cells in healthy people across ages. Study-wide context: Researchers report that template switching captured about one barcoded beta molecule per two T cells.

General study results and limits: What prevented conclusive comparison of naive and antigen-experienced cells was that PBMCs were unsorted. Fewer expanded clones and more diversity marked long-lived versus aged donors.

The authors ran a second PCR of roughly 6 to 12 cycles using a sample-barcoded 5' primer and a J-beta primer mix. MiXCR, applied by TCRdb to the 5' RACE reads, yields one record per CDR3 protein. The repertoire holds 1.8 million or so distinct CDR3 sequences, 39% seen once, with 23% in the top ten. The V gene's germline CDR1 is MNHEY and CDR2 SVGAGI. After removal of 2 bases from V and 2 bases from J, the junction contained 7 bases not matched to a gene. This CDR3 contains 16 residues. Sample: blood. This receptor was obtained from a human donor in good health. This chain joins TRBV6-5 and TRBJ2-3, with 7 bases aligning to TRBD2. The CDR3 spells CASSYRRGKITDTQYF. For the CDR3, the DNA is TGTGCCAGCAGTTACCGGCGGGGGAAGATCACAGATACGCAGTATTTT.